This TCR beta chain was identified in a study of blood T cell repertoires in COVID-19. Study information: Acute-phase and convalescent COVID-19 samples originated in the United States, Italy and Spain. Nucleic acid was either cDNA or gDNA, and it came from T cells, B-cell-depleted T cells, or PBMCs.

This clone was recorded a few times. The germline V gene has CDR1 MNHEY and CDR2 SMNVEV (reference sequence). V shed 6 bases and J shed 6 bases, with 12 bases lying between them. The length of the CDR3 is 13 residues. Sequencing was performed with immunoSEQ multiplex PCR; in TCRdb, only in-frame clones are kept and a portion is missing. This sample has over 250,000 clones, with 83% found just once. The source material was peripheral blood. The chain is built from TRBV27 and TRBJ1-5; perhaps TRBD1 as D (5 bases). The source is a woman aged 45-60 years who had recovered from COVID-19. CDR3 sequence reads: CASSWGEGQPQHF. DNA for the CDR3: TGTGCCAGCAGCTGGGGGGAAGGTCAGCCCCAGCATTTT.